Following are 5 T cell receptor beta chains from one sample sequenced in a study of blood T cell repertoires in COVID-19. Using immunoSEQ multiplex PCR, the repertoire was profiled, and TCRdb retains in-frame clones only, with some absent. The table has over 250,000 clones, about 88% seen once. Input material: PBMCs or T cells enriched from blood (not recorded which). These receptors came from a man aged 25-45 years with acute COVID-19.

The chain carries TRBV28 and TRBJ1-5; weak D call: TRBD1 (6 bases). Germline V gene data show CDR1 as MDHEN and CDR2 as SYDVKM. The CDR3 has 13 amino acids. V gave up 5 bases and J gave up 11 bases, with 16 bases separating them. CDR3 in DNA: TGTGCCAGCAGTCTCCGGGACATTGACTCCCAGCATTTT. This sequence encodes CASSLRDIDSQHF.

The gene calls are TRBV19 and TRBJ1-1, with 8 bases matching TRBD1. This CDR3 contains 14 residues. V shed 9 bases and J 0 bases; nucleotides not matched to a gene: 6. Germline assignment: CDR1 LNHDA and CDR2 SQIVND (reference sequence). CDR3 amino acids: CASSDRGLNTEAFF. CDR3 DNA sequence: TGTGCCAGCTCCGACAGGGGCTTGAACACTGAAGCTTTCTTT.

This clone was detected a few times. The chain couples TRBV4-1 to TRBJ2-7; 13 bases align to TRBD2. This CDR3 has 17 residues. Trimming cost V 3 bases and J 5 bases; bases outside gene matches: 10. The germline V gene has CDR1 MGHRA and CDR2 YSYEKL. CDR3 protein: CASSHPRGLAGRDEQYV. The DNA of the CDR3 is TGCGCCAGCAGCCACCCACGGGGACTAGCGGGAAGGGACGAGCAGTACGTC.

This clone was recorded a few times. The chain links TRBV7-8 to TRBJ1-3, with 11 nucleotides matching TRBD1. The ends lost 5 bases at V and 2 bases at J; junction bases unmatched: 5. The CDR3 loop spans 16 amino acids. Germline-derived CDR1 and CDR2 are SGHVS and FQNEAQ. The CDR3 nucleotides are TGTGCCAGCAGCGCAGGACAGGGGGCGGCTGGAAACACCATATATTTT. Protein: CASSAGQGAAGNTIYF. Variable domain in full (rest from reference TRBV7-8 and TRBJ1-3): GAGVSQSPRYKVAKRGQDVALRCDPISGHVSLFWYQQALGQGPEFLTYFQNEAQLDKSGLPSDRFFAERPEGSVSTLKIQRTQQEDSAVYLCASSAGQGAAGNTIYFGEGSWLTVV.

Comments on this clone: A much larger clone differs from this one at a single base, so this may be a read error. The rearrangement uses TRBV6-2 or TRBV6-3 and TRBJ1-3; D ambiguous. The CDR3 has 14 amino acids. Germline CDR1 is MNHEY and CDR2 is SVGEGT. Here the CDR3 reads CVSSLGAFGNTIYF. CDR3 bases: TGTGTCAGCAGTCTGGGAGCCTTTGGAAACACCATATATTTT.